These 7 T cell receptor beta chains were sequenced from one sample in a study of CD8 T cells in Susac syndrome. RNA totalling about 0.45 to 1 ug underwent reverse transcription with random hexamers. Each CDR3 protein is one row after TCRdb ran MiXCR on the immunoSEQ multiplex PCR reads. The sample lists approximately 170,000 distinct CDR3 sequences; 90% to 95% were seen once. Sequencing used CD4+ T cells from PBMCs. The receptor source for this set is a human donor in good health.

This sequence joins TRBV7-3 and TRBJ1-1; maybe TRBD1 (6 bases). Germline V gene lookup returns CDR1 SGHTA and CDR2 FQGTGA. This CDR3 comprises 13 residues. V was clipped by 5 bases and J by 8 bases, with 15 bases between them. CDR3 loop: CASSLNREQEAFF. The CDR3 nucleotides read TGTGCCAGCAGCCTTAACAGGGAACAGGAAGCTTTCTTT. Variable domain in full (rest from reference TRBV7-3 and TRBJ1-1): GAGVSQTPSNKVTEKGKYVELRCDPISGHTALYWYRQSLGQGPEFLIYFQGTGAADDSGLPNDRFFAVRPEGSVSTLKIQRTERGDSAVYLCASSLNREQEAFFGQGTRLTVV.

This clonotype was counted a single time. This chain uses TRBV3-1 with TRBJ2-1; D unresolved. The germline V gene has CDR1 LGHDT and CDR2 YNNKEL (reference sequence). The CDR3 is 12 amino acids. V lost 7 bases, J lost 8 bases, and 12 bases lay in between. In DNA, the CDR3 is TGTGCCAGCACGTTCCTATACGATGAGCAGTTCTTC. Its protein is CASTFLYDEQFF.

V usage is TRBV20-1 and J usage is TRBJ2-3; possible D gene TRBD2, 5 bases. Per the germline V gene, CDR1 is DFQATT and CDR2 is SNEGSKA (reference sequence). This CDR3 comprises 14 residues. The V end lost 2 bases, the J end lost 0 bases, and 9 bases lay between the germline ends. Here the CDR3 DNA reads TGCAGTGCTAGAAGTCCGGGGAGCACAGATACGCAGTATTTT. Translated: CSARSPGSTDTQYF.

J is TRBJ1-2 and V is TRBV2; maybe TRBD1 (6 bases). The CDR3 is 13 residues long. Trimming stripped 6 bases from V and 8 bases from J, with 16 bases between. Germline lookup yields CDR1 SNHLY and CDR2 FYNNEI. The CDR3, as DNA: TGTGCCAGCAGACAGGGAGGAGTGGAAGGCTACACCTTC. Residues: CASRQGGVEGYTF.

V and J are TRBV4-1 and TRBJ2-5, with unresolved D. The ends were cut back, 1 base at V and 2 bases at J, with 11 bases in the middle. The CDR3 length is 15 residues. CDR1 and CDR2 (germline): MGHRA, YSYEKL. This CDR3 is CASSQANTYQETQYF. CDR3 nucleotide sequence: TGCGCCAGCAGCCAAGCGAACACCTATCAAGAGACCCAGTACTTC.

V usage is TRBV21-1 and J usage is TRBJ2-5; the tabulated D call, TRBD2, remains unverified against the DNA. TRBV21-1 corresponds to a pseudogene. This CDR3 comprises 14 residues. Written as DNA, the CDR3 is TGTGCCAGCAGCAATCGTCGGGTGGGAGAGACCCAGTACTTC. It specifies CASSNRRVGETQYF.

The chain carries TRBV3-1 and TRBJ2-5, with D uncertain. This CDR3 contains 12 residues. V gave up 4 bases and J gave up 1 base, with 4 bases separating them. CDR1 and CDR2 (germline): LGHDT, YNNKEL (reference sequence). The CDR3 nucleotides read TGTGCCAGCAGCCCCCTCCAAGAGACCCAGTACTTC. Protein: CASSPLQETQYF.